This T cell receptor beta chain was sequenced in a study of CD8+ T cells in alopecia areata. Background on the study: The duration of tofacitinib was 6 to 18 months, with 6 months off drug afterward. Affected scalp percentage gauged treated patients' severity. Regarding the study as a whole: It was observed that many expanded lesional clones persisted in scalp and blood during tofacitinib.

RNA was isolated and reverse transcribed to cDNA, the sequencing template. TCRdb keeps only in-frame clones here, not all; method: immunoSEQ multiplex PCR. The data show 200,000 to 250,000 clones, less than 45% seen once. As for treatment: oral pan-JAK inhibitor, 5-10 mg twice daily. On this clone itself: Its antigen is unidentified.

Trimming cost V 1 base and J 11 bases, with 15 bases left between them. CDR1 is LGHNT and CDR2 is FRNRAP in the germline V gene. The CDR3 runs to 14 residues. This receptor was obtained from a human donor with alopecia areata. V is TRBV12-5 and J is TRBJ1-5; D might be TRBD1 (6 bases). The sample here was CD4+ T cells sorted from blood, taken at approximately week 31, from a patient treated with tofacitinib. In DNA, the CDR3 is TGTGCTAGTGGTTTGGGCCTACAGGGTGGCGCCCAGCATTTT. Its translation: CASGLGLQGGAQHF.